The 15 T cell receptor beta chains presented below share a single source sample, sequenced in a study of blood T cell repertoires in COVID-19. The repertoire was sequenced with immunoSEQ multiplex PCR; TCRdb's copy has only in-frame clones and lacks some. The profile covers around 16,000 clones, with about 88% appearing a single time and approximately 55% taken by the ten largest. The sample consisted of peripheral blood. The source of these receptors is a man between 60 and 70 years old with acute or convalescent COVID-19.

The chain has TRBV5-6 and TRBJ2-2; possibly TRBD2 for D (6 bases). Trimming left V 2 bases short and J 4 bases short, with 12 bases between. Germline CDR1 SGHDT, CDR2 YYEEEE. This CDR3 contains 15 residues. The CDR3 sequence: CASSFSGTFTGELFF. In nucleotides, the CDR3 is TGTGCCAGCAGCTTTTCCGGGACTTTCACCGGGGAGCTGTTTTTT.

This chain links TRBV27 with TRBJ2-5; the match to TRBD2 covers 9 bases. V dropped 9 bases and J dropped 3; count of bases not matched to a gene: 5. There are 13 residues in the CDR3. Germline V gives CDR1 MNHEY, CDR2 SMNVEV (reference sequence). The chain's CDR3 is CASLAGVKETQYF. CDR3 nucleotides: TGTGCCAGTTTAGCGGGAGTAAAAGAGACCCAGTACTTC.

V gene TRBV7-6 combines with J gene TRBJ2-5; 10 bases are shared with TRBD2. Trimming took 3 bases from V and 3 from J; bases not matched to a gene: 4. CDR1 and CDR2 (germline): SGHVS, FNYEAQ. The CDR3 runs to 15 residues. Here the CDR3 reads CASSFTSGKKETQYF. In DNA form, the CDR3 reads TGTGCCAGCAGCTTCACTAGCGGGAAAAAAGAGACCCAGTACTTC.

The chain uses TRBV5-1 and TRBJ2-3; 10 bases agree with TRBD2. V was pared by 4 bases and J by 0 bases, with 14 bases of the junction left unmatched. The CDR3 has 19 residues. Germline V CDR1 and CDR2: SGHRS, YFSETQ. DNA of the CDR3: TGCGCCAGCAGCCCTCAAGGTTTAGCGGGGGGCCTTAGCACAGATACGCAGTATTTT. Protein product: CASSPQGLAGGLSTDTQYF.

CDR3: CASSYSPGNYGYTF. CDR3 DNA sequence: TGTGCCAGCAGTTACTCGCCCGGGAACTATGGCTACACCTTC. The J gene is TRBJ1-2, the V gene TRBV6-5; D is unresolved. The germline gives CDR1 MNHEY, CDR2 SVGAGI. The CDR3 spans 14 residues. V lost 0 bases to trimming and J lost 2 bases, with 7 bases between them.

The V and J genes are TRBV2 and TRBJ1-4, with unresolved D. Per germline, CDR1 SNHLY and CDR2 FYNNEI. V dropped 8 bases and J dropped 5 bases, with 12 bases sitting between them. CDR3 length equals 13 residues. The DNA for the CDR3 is TGTGCCAGCGGGCAGAGATCAAATGAAAAACTGTTTTTT. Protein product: CASGQRSNEKLFF.

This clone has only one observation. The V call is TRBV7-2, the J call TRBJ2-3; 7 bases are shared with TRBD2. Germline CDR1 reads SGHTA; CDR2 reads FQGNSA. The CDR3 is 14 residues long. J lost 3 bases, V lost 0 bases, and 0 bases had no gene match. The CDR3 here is CASSLAGGTDTQYF. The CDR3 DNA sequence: TGTGCCAGCAGCTTAGCGGGGGGGACAGATACGCAGTATTTT.

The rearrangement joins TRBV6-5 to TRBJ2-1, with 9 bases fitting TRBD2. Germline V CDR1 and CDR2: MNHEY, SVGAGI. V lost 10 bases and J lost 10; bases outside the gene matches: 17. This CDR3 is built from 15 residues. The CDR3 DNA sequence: TGTGCCACCCTGGGTCCGGTAGCGGGAGCCGGCGAGCAGTTCTTC. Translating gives CATLGPVAGAGEQFF.

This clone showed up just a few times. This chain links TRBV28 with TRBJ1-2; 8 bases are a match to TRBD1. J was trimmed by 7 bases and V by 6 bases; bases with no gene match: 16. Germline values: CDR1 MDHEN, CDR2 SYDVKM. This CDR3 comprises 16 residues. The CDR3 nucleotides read TGTGCCAGCAGCCTAAACGGGATACGAGACAGGGGTGGCTACACCTTC. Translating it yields CASSLNGIRDRGGYTF.

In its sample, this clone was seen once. CDR3 loop: CASSIQQAHNEQFF. DNA of the CDR3: TGTGCCAGTAGTATTCAGCAGGCCCACAATGAGCAGTTCTTC. This chain joins TRBV19 and TRBJ2-1; D is undetermined. This CDR3 is built from 14 residues. The V end was cut by 3 bases, the J end by 5 bases, with 11 bases between. CDR1 is LNHDA, CDR2 SQIVND, per germline (reference sequence).

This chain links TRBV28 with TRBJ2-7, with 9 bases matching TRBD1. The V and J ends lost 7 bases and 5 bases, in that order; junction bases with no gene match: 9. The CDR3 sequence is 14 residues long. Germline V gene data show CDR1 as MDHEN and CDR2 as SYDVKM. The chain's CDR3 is CASKQGQGIDEQYF. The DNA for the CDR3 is TGTGCCAGCAAACAGGGACAGGGCATCGACGAGCAGTACTTC. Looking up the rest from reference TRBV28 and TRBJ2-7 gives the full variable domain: DVKVTQSSRYLVKRTGEKVFLECVQDMDHENMFWYRQDPGLGLRLIYFSYDVKMKEKGDIPEGYSVSREKKERFSLILESASTNQTSMYLCASKQGQGIDEQYFGPGTRLTVT.

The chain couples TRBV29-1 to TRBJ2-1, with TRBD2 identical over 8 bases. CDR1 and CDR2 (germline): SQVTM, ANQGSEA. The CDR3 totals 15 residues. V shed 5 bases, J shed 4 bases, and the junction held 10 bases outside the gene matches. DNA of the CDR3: TGCAGCGTTCCCCGGGGGGGGATTGGGTACAATGAGCAGTTCTTC. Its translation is CSVPRGGIGYNEQFF.

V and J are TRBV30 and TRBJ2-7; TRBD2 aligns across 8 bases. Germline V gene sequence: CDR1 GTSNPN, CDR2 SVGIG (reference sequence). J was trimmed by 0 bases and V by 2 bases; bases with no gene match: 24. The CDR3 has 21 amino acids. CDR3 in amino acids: CAWSRWSSGSVKRGVSYEQYF. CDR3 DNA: TGTGCCTGGAGTCGCTGGTCGAGCGGGAGTGTTAAAAGGGGGGTCTCCTACGAGCAGTACTTC.

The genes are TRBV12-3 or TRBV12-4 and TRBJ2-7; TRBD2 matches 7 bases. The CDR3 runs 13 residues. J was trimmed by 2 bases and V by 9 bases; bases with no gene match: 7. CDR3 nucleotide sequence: TGTGCCAGTAGGGGTGGGAGGGCCTACGAGCAGTACTTC. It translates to CASRGGRAYEQYF.

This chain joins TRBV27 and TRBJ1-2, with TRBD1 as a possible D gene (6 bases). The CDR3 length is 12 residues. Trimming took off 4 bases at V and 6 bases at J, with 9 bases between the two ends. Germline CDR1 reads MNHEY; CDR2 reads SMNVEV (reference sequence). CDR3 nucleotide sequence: TGTGCCAGCAGTTCACAGGGAAATGGCTACACCTTC. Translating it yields CASSSQGNGYTF.